Sequencing of this TCR beta chain was carried out in a study of Ad26.COV2.S vaccination and SARS-CoV-2 variants. Per germline, CDR1 SGHRS and CDR2 YFSETQ. J gave up 7 bases and V 3 bases, and 9 bases lay outside the gene matches. This CDR3 contains 14 residues. TCRdb keeps only in-frame clones here, not all; method: immunoSEQ multiplex PCR. The sample holds more than 120,000 clones, roughly 89% seen once. The TCR sequence derives from a human donor who had recovered from COVID-19. The V call is TRBV5-1, the J call TRBJ1-1, with 7 bases fitting TRBD1. The sample here was peripheral blood, taken after recovery from COVID-19. Here the CDR3 reads CASSSPGTADEAFF. CDR3 coding DNA: TGCGCCAGCAGCTCACCCGGGACAGCTGATGAAGCTTTCTTT.